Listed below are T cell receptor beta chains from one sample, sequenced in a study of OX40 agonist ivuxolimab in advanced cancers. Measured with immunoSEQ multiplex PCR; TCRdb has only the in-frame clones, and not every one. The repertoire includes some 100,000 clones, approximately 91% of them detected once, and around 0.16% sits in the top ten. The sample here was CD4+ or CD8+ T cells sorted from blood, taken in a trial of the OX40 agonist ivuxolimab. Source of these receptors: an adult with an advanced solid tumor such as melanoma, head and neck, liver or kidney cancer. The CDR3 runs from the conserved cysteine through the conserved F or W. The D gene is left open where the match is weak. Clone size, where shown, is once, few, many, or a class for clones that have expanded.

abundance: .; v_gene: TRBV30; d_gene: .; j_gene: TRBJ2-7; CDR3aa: CAWSVRGARREQYF; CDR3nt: TGTGCCTGGAGTGTACGGGGGGCTAGACGCGAGCAGTACTTC
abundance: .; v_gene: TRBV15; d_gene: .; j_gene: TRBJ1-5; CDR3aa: CATSGRRGVSNQPQHF; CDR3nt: TGTGCCACCAGCGGCCGGCGGGGTGTTAGCAATCAGCCCCAGCATTTT
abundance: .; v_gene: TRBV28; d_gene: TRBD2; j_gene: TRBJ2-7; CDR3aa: CASRLTGTSGSYEQYF; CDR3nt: TGTGCCAGCAGACTAACGGGGACTAGCGGATCCTACGAGCAGTACTTC
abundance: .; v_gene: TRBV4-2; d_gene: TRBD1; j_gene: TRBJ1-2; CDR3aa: CASSQDPRGRIYGYTF; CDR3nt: TGTGCCAGCAGCCAAGATCCCAGGGGGCGCATCTATGGCTACACCTTC
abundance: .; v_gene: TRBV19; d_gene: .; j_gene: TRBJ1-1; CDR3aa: CASSGGRLLMNTEAFF; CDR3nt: TGTGCCAGTAGTGGGGGACGGCTCCTGATGAACACTGAAGCTTTCTTT
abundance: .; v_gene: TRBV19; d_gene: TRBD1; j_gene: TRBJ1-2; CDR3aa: CASRMGTGDGYTF; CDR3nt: TGTGCCAGTAGGATGGGGACAGGGGATGGCTACACCTTC
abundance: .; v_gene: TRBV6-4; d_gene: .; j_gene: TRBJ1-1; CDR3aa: CASSEGLWTEAFF; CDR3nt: TGTGCCAGCAGTGAAGGGCTGTGGACTGAAGCTTTCTTT
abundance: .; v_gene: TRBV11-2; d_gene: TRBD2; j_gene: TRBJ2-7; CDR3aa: CASSLGISGPAGHEQYF; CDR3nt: TGTGCCAGCAGCTTAGGCATTAGCGGGCCCGCCGGGCACGAGCAGTACTTC
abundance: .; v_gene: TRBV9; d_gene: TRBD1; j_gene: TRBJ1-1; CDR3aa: CASSLQGANTEAFF; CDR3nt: TGTGCCAGCAGCTTGCAGGGGGCGAACACTGAAGCTTTCTTT
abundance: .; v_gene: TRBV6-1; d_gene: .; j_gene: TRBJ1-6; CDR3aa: CASRDGNSPLHF; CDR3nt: TGTGCCAGCAGGGACGGGAATTCACCCCTCCACTTT
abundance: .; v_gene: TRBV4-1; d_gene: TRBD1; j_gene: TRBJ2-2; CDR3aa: CASRRGQGGTGELFF; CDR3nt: TGCGCCAGCAGGCGAGGACAGGGCGGCACCGGGGAGCTGTTTTTT
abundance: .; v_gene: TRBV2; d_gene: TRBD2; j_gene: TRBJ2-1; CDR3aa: CASNGLAGWWEQFF; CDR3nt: TGTGCCAGCAATGGCCTAGCGGGATGGTGGGAGCAGTTCTTC
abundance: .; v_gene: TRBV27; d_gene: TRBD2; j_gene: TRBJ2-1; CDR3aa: CASTLLLAGDGSKEQFF; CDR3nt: TGTGCCAGCACCCTTCTCTTAGCGGGAGACGGCTCGAAGGAGCAGTTCTTC
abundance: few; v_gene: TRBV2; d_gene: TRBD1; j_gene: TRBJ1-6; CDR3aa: CARGGQGNSPLHF; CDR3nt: TGTGCCAGAGGAGGACAGGGGAATTCACCCCTCCACTTT
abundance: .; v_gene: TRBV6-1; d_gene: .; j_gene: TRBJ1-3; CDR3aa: CASSERPQYSGNTIYF; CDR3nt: TGTGCCAGCAGTGAACGGCCACAGTACTCTGGAAACACCATATATTTT
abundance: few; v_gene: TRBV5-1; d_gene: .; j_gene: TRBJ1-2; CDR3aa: CASSLAETYGGYTF; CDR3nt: TGCGCCAGCAGCTTGGCCGAAACGTACGGTGGCTACACCTTC
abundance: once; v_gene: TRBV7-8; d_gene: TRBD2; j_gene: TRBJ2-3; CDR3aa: CASSGTSGGPMTDTQYF; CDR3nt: TGTGCCAGCAGCGGGACTAGCGGGGGCCCTATGACAGATACGCAGTATTTT
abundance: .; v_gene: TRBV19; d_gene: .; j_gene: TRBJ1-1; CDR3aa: CASTPTGFVNTEAFF; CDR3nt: TGTGCCAGTACCCCTACAGGGTTTGTGAACACTGAAGCTTTCTTT
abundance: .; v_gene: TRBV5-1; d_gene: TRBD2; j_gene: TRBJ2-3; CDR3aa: CASSPPQSGRADTQYF; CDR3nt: TGCGCCAGCAGCCCGCCCCAAAGCGGGAGGGCAGATACGCAGTATTTT
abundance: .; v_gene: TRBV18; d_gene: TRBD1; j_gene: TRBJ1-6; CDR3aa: CASSRDTGGKNNSPLHF; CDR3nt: TGTGCCAGCTCACGAGATACAGGGGGCAAGAATAATTCACCCCTCCACTTT
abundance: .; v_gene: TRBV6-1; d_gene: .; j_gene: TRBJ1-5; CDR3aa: CASSGATGSNQPQHF; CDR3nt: TGTGCCAGCAGTGGGGCCACAGGGAGCAATCAGCCCCAGCATTTT
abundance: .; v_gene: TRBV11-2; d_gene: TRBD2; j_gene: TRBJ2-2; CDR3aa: CASSLAGGNTGELFF; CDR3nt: TGTGCCAGCAGCTTAGCGGGAGGGAACACCGGGGAGCTGTTTTTT
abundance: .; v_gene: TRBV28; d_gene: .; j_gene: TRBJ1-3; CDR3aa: CAPPRNTIYF; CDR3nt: TGTGCCCCCCCCCGAAACACCATATATTTT
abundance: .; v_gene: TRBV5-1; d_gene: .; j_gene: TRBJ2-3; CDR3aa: CASSLPGITDTQYF; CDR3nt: TGCGCCAGCAGCTTACCGGGAATTACAGATACGCAGTATTTT
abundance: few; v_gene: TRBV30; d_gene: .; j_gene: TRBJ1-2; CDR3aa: CAWSMQAGYTF; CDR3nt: TGTGCCTGGAGTATGCAGGCTGGCTACACCTTC
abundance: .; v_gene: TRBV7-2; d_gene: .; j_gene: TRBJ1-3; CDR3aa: CASSSSRVAGNTIYF; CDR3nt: TGTGCCAGCAGCTCATCAAGGGTAGCTGGAAACACCATATATTTT
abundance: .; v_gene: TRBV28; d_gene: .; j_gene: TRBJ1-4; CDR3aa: CASSPTGRGGNEKLFF; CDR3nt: TGTGCCAGCAGTCCAACCGGCCGAGGGGGAAATGAAAAACTGTTTTTT
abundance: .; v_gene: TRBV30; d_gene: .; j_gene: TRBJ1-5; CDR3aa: CAWSHKGGNQPQHF; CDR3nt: TGTGCCTGGAGCCACAAGGGGGGGAATCAGCCCCAGCATTTT
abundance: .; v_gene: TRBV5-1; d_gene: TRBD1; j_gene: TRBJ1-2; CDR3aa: CASSPTGTDGYTF; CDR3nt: TGCGCCAGCTCCCCGACAGGGACGGATGGCTACACCTTC
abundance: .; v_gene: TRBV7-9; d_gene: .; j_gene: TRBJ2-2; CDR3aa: CASSSVQGTNTGELFF; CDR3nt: TGTGCCAGCAGCTCAGTGCAAGGCACGAACACCGGGGAGCTGTTTTTT
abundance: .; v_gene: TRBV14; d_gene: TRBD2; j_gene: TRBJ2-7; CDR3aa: CASSQRSGILGGEQYF; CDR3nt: TGTGCCAGCAGCCAACGTAGCGGGATTTTGGGGGGGGAGCAGTACTTC
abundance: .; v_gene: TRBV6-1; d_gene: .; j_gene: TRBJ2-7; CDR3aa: CASSAVRQGKSYEQYF; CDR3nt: TGTGCCAGCAGTGCGGTCCGGCAGGGCAAATCCTACGAGCAGTACTTC
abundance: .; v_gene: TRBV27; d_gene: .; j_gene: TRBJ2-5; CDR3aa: CASSLRAPVETQYF; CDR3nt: TGTGCCAGCAGTTTGCGGGCGCCGGTGGAGACCCAGTACTTC
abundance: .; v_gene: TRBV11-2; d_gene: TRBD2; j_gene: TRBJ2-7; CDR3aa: CASSSERENIHEQYF; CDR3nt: TGTGCCAGCAGCTCAGAGCGGGAGAACATCCACGAGCAGTACTTC
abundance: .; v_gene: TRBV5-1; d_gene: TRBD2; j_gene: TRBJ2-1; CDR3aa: CASSFGRVSGSGHEQFF; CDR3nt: TGCGCCAGCAGCTTTGGTAGGGTTAGCGGGAGTGGTCATGAGCAGTTCTTC
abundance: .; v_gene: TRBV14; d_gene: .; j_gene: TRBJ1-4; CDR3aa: CASSQVGGPGYNEKLFF; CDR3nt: TGTGCCAGCAGCCAAGTCGGGGGGCCGGGATATAATGAAAAACTGTTTTTT
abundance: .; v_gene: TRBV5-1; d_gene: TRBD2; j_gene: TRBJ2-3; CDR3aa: CASSSGLAGRISTDTQYF; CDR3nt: TGCGCCAGCAGCTCGGGACTAGCGGGACGAATTAGCACAGATACGCAGTATTTT
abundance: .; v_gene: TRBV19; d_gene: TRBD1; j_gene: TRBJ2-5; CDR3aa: CASSPTGTVMQETQYF; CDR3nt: TGTGCCAGTAGTCCGACCGGGACAGTTATGCAAGAGACCCAGTACTTC
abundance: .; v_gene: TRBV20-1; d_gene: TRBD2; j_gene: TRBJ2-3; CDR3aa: CSQKLLATQYF; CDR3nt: TGCAGTCAAAAATTACTAGCGACGCAGTATTTT
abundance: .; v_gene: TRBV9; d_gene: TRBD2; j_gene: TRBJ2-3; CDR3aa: CASSPRLAGDTDTQYF; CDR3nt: TGTGCCAGCAGCCCCCGACTAGCGGGAGACACAGATACGCAGTATTTT
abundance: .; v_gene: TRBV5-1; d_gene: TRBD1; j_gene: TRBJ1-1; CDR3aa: CASSSLGQEAFF; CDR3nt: TGCGCCAGCAGCTCCCTGGGACAGGAAGCTTTCTTT
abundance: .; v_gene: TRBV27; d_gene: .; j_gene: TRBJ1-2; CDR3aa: CASSLLRGYTF; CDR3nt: TGTGCCAGCAGTTTGTTAAGGGGCTACACCTTC
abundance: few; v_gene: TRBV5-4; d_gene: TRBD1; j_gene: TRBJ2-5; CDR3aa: CASRRGRGETQYF; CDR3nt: TGTGCCAGCAGGAGGGGGCGCGGAGAGACCCAGTACTTC
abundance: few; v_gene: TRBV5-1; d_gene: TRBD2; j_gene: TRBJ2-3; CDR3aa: CASSPPAGLAGASDTQYF; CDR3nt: TGCGCCAGCAGCCCGCCGGCAGGACTAGCGGGAGCTTCAGATACGCAGTATTTT
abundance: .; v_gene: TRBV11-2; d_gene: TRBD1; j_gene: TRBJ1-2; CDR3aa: CAGRGQAYYTF; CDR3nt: TGTGCCGGCAGGGGACAGGCTTACTACACCTTC
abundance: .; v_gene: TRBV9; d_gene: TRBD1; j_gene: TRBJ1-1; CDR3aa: CASSVGSTGGTEAFF; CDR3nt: TGTGCCAGCAGCGTCGGTTCCACAGGGGGCACTGAAGCTTTCTTT
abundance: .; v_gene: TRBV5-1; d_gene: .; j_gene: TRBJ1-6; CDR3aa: CASRLDGNNSPLHF; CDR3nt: TGCGCCAGCAGATTAGACGGAAATAATTCACCCCTCCACTTT
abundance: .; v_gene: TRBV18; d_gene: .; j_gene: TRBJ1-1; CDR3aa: CASSPPNTEAFF; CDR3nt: TGTGCCAGCTCACCACCTAACACTGAAGCTTTCTTT
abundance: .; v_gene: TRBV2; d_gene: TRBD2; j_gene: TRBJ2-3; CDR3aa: CASSVGGRASSTDTQYF; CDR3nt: TGTGCCAGCAGTGTTGGTGGGAGGGCCTCTAGCACAGATACGCAGTATTTT
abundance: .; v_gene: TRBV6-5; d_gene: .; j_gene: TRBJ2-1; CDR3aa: CASSHDTEQFF; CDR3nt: TGTGCCAGCAGTCACGATACTGAGCAGTTCTTC
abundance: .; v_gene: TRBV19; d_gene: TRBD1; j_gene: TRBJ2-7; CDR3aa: CASSARRDRGEQYF; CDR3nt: TGTGCCAGTAGTGCCCGACGGGACAGGGGAGAGCAGTACTTC
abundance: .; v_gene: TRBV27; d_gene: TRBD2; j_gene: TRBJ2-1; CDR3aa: CASSALLAGSYNEQFF; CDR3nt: TGTGCCAGCAGCGCTCTGCTAGCGGGGTCCTACAATGAGCAGTTCTTC
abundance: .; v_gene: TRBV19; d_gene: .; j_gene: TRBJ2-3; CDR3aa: CASSLRSGTVSNTQYF; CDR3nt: TGTGCCAGTAGTCTCCGGTCCGGGACGGTCTCGAATACGCAGTATTTT
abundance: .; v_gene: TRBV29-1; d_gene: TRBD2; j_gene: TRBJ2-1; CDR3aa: CSVVPSLTSGRPPTPNEQFF; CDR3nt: TGCAGCGTCGTTCCATCGCTGACTAGCGGGAGGCCCCCTACTCCCAATGAGCAGTTCTTC
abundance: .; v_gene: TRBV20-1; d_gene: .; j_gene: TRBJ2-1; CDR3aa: CSVMFNEQFF; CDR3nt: TGCAGTGTTATGTTCAATGAGCAGTTCTTC
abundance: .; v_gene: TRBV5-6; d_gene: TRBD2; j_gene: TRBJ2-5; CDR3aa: CASSLGLARETQYF; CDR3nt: TGTGCCAGCAGCTTGGGACTAGCGAGGGAGACCCAGTACTTC
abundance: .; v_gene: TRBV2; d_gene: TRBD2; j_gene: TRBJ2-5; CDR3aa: CASSESSGGASETQYF; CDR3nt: TGTGCCAGCAGTGAGAGTAGCGGGGGGGCATCAGAGACCCAGTACTTC
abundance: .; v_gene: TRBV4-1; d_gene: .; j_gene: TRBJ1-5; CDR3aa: CASSQEQGGVSNQPQHF; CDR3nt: TGCGCCAGCAGCCAAGAACAGGGTGGGGTTAGCAATCAGCCCCAGCATTTT
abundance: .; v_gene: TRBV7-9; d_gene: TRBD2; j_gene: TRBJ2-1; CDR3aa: CASSLTSGRYNEQFF; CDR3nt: TGTGCCAGCAGTCTGACTAGCGGGAGGTACAATGAGCAGTTCTTC